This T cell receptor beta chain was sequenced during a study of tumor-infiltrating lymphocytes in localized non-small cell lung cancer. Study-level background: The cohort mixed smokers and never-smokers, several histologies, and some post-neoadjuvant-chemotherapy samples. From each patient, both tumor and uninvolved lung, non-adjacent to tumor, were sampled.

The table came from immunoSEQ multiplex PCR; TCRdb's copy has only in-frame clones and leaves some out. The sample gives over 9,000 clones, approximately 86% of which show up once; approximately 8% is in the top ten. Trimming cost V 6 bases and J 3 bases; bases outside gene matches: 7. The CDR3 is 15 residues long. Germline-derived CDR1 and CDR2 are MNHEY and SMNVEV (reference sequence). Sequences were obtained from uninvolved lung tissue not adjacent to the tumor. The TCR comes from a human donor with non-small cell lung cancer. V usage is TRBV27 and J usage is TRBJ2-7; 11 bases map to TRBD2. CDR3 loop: CASRLTSGGGYEQYF. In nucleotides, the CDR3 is TGTGCCAGCAGGCTCACTAGCGGGGGAGGCTACGAGCAGTACTTC.